The 7 T cell receptor beta chains presented below share a single source sample, sequenced in a study of metastatic and nonmetastatic thyroid tumors. No treatment of any kind had been given to any patient before thyroid surgery. MiXCR was used by TCRdb to re-call the PCR reads. Of about 64,000 clones detected, under 5% appear once; the ten largest clones hold approximately 20%. The specimen sequenced was blood. These receptors were taken from a female donor with papillary thyroid cancer or a benign thyroid nodule (not recorded which). Some clones in this sample may be carry-over from other donors' samples.

The table lists this clone with many counts. J is TRBJ2-1 and V is TRBV7-8; D unclear. The V gene lost 3 bases and the J gene lost 5 bases, with 5 bases spanning the gap. CDR3 length: 12 amino acids. From germline, CDR1 is SGHVS and CDR2 FQNEAQ. CDR3 sequence: CASSFRNNEQFF. In DNA form, the CDR3 reads TGTGCCAGCAGCTTTCGGAACAATGAGCAGTTCTTC.

This clone was counted at least ten times. The chain employs TRBV2 and TRBJ2-5; 11 nucleotides agree with TRBD2. The germline V gene encodes CDR1 SNHLY and CDR2 FYNNEI. Unmatched junction bases numbered 10, after V lost 6 bases and J lost 7 bases. This CDR3 is 15 amino acids long. The CDR3 DNA reads TGTGCCAGCAGCAAGACTAGCGGGACCGGGGTGACCCAGTACTTC. Its protein product is CASSKTSGTGVTQYF.

This clone was picked up many times. The chain recombines TRBV3-1 with TRBJ2-1; 11 bases line up with TRBD2. Trimming cost V 4 bases and J 8 bases; bases outside gene matches: 7. The CDR3 is 15 residues long. Germline V gene lookup returns CDR1 LGHDT and CDR2 YNNKEL (reference sequence). The CDR3 DNA sequence: TGTGCCAGCAGCCGTACTAGCGGGAGTATCCATGAGCAGTTCTTC. This gives the protein CASSRTSGSIHEQFF.

This clone was counted only a few times. CDR3 in DNA: TGTGCCAGCAGTCGCCGTGGGACAGGCGGCACCGGGGAGCTGTTTTTT. Translation: CASSRRGTGGTGELFF. The J gene is TRBJ2-2, the V gene TRBV6-1; TRBD1 agrees at 8 bases. The CDR3 is made up of 16 amino acids. With V trimmed by 5 bases and J by 4 bases, 9 bases remained unmatched. Germline V gene lookup returns CDR1 MNHNS and CDR2 SASEGT.

This clone was seen only a few times. The chain carries TRBV6-5 and TRBJ2-7; no clear D. V lost 5 bases and J 1 base, leaving 15 bases between the germline ends. CDR1 is MNHEY and CDR2 is SVGAGI in the germline V gene. The CDR3 extends over 15 amino acids. CDR3: CASSHYPGMSYEQYF. The DNA of the CDR3 is TGTGCCAGCAGTCACTACCCGGGTATGTCCTACGAGCAGTACTTC.

The chain is built from TRBV19 and TRBJ2-3; possible D gene TRBD2, 6 bases. The germline V gene has CDR1 LNHDA and CDR2 SQIVND (reference sequence). The CDR3 consists of 15 residues. V was pared by 4 bases and J by 3 bases, with 14 bases between. Here the CDR3 reads CASSKSTSGTDTQYF. The CDR3 DNA follows: TGTGCCAGTAGTAAGAGCACCAGCGGGACAGATACGCAGTATTTT.

This clone was detected many times. The V gene is TRBV5-1, the J gene TRBJ2-5, with TRBD2 identical over 10 bases. There are 16 residues in the CDR3. The V segment lost 0 bases and the J segment 4 bases; nucleotides outside the gene matches: 6. The germline CDR1 and CDR2 sequences are SGHRS and YFSETQ. CDR3 loop: CASSLGVAGGPETQYF. CDR3 bases: TGCGCCAGCAGCTTGGGGGTAGCGGGAGGACCAGAGACCCAGTACTTC.